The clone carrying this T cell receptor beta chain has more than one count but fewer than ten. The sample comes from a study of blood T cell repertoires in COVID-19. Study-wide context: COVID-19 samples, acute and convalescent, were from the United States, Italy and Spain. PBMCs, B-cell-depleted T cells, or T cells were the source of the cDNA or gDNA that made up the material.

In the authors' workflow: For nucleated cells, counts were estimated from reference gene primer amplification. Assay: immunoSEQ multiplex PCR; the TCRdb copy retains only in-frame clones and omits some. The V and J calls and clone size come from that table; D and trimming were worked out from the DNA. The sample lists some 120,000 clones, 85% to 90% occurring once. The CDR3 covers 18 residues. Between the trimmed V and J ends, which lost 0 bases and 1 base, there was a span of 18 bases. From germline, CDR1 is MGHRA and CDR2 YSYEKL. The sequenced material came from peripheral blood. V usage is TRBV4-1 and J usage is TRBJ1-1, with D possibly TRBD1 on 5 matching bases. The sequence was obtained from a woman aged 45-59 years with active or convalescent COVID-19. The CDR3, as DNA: TGCGCCAGCAGCCAAGATCCTCGGGTGGGAAGGGGGAACACTGAAGCTTTCTTT. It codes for CASSQDPRVGRGNTEAFF.